This TCR beta chain was documented in a study of post-analysis software for immune sequencing data. At the level of the study: Courses of disease covered relapsing-remitting, secondary progressive and progressive-relapsing multiple sclerosis. Study results and caveats: Samples from a shared batch, those prepared together, strongly co-clustered by F measure. Significantly decreased normalized Chao1 diversity was recorded for multiple sclerosis patients relative to controls. Compared with controls, patients had more of 4 to 6 TRBV segments, including TRBV5-6, TRBV5-1 and TRBV20-1.

This clonotype appeared a few times. The antigen is not known. Each TCR beta cDNA library carried unique molecular identifiers. Around 500,000 cDNA molecules were recovered from an input of about 0.95 to 11 million T cells. MiXCR, applied by TCRdb to the PCR reads, yields one record per CDR3 protein. The sample lists about 460,000 distinct CDR3 sequences; over 35% were seen once. This CDR3 contains 15 residues. CDR1 is MDHEN and CDR2 is SYDVKM in the germline V gene. The junction had 6 bases not matched to a gene; V was cut back by 3 bases and J by 5 bases. Sequencing was done on a sample of blood. The receptor's source is a girl between 10 and 17 years old with multiple sclerosis. V and J are TRBV28 and TRBJ2-7, with 11 bases fitting TRBD1. The chain's CDR3 is CASSLSGQGVNEQYF. CDR3 bases: TGTGCCAGCAGTTTGTCGGGACAGGGGGTCAACGAGCAGTACTTC.